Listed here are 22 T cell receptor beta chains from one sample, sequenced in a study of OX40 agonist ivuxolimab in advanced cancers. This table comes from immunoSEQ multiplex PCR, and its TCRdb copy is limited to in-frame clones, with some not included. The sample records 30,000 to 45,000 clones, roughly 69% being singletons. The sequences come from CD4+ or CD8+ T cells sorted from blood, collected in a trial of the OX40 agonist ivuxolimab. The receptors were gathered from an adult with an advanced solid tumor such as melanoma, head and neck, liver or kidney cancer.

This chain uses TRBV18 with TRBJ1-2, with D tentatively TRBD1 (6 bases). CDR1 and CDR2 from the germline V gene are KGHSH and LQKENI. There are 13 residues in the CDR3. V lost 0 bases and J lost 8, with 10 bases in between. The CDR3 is CASSPPAGVGYTF. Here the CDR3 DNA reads TGTGCCAGCTCACCACCGGCAGGGGTCGGCTACACCTTC.

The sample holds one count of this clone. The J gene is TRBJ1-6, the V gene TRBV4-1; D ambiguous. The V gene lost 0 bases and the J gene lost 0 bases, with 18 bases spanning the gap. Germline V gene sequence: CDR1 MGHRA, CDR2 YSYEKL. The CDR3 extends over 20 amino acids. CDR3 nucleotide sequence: TGCGCCAGCAGCCAAGATGGTATCAGACCGTTTAGCTCCTATAATTCACCCCTCCACTTT. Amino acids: CASSQDGIRPFSSYNSPLHF.

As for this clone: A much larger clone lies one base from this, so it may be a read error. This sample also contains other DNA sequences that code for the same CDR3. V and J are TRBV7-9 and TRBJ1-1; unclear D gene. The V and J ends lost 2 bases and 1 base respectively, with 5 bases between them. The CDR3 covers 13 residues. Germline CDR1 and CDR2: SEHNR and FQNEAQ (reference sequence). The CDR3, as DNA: TGTGCCAGCAGCTTATCAGGGAACACTGAAGCTTTCTTT. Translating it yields CASSLSGNTEAFF. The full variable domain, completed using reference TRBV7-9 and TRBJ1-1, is DTGVSQNPRHKITKRGQNVTFRCDPISEHNRLYWYRQTLGQGPEFLTYFQNEAQLEKSRLLSDRFSAERPKGSFSTLEIQRTEQGDSAMYLCASSLSGNTEAFFGQGTRLTVV.

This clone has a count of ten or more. CDR3 amino acids: CAGRYREAGELFF. CDR3 sequence (DNA): TGTGCCGGGAGGTACAGGGAAGCCGGGGAGCTGTTTTTT. This rearrangement joins TRBV6-1 to TRBJ2-2; D might be TRBD1 or TRBD2, each matching 6 bases. CDR3 length equals 13 residues. Per germline, CDR1 MNHNS and CDR2 SASEGT. V shed 11 bases and J shed 6 bases, with 16 bases lying between them.

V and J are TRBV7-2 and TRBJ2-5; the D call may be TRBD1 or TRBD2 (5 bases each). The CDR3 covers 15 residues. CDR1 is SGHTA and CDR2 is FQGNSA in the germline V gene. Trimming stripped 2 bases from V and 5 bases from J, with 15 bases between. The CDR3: CASSLMGEPNETQYF. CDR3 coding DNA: TGTGCCAGCAGCTTAATGGGGGAACCTAACGAGACCCAGTACTTC.

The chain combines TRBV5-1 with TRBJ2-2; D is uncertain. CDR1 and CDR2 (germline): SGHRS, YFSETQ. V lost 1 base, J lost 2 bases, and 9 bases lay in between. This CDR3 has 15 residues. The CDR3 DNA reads TGCGCCAGCAGCTTGAGTCAGACCAACACCGGGGAGCTGTTTTTT. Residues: CASSLSQTNTGELFF.

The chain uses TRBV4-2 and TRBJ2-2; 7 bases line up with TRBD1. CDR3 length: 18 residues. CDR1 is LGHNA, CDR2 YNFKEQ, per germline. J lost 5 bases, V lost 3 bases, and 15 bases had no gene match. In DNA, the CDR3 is TGTGCCAGCAGCCACCGTCTGCGGCCGGGACAGAAAACCGGGGAGCTGTTTTTT. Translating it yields CASSHRLRPGQKTGELFF.

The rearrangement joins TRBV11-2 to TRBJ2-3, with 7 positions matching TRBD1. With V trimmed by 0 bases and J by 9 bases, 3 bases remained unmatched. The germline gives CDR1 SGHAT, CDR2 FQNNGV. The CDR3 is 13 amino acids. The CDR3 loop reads CASSLDRQGTQYF. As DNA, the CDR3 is TGTGCCAGCAGCTTAGACCGACAGGGCACGCAGTATTTT.

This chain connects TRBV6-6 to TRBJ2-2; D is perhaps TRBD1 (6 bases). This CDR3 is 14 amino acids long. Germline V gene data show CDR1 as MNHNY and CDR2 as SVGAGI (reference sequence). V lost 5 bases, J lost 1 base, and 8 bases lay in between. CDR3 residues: CASSRGQNTGELFF. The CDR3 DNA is TGTGCCAGCAGTAGGGGACAGAACACCGGGGAGCTGTTTTTT.

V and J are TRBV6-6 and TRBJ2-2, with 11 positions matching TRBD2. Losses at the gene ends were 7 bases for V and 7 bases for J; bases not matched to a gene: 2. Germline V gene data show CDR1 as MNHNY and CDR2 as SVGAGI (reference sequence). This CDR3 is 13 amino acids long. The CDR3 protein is CASIAGGYGELFF. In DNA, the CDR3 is TGTGCCAGCATAGCGGGGGGGTACGGGGAGCTGTTTTTT.

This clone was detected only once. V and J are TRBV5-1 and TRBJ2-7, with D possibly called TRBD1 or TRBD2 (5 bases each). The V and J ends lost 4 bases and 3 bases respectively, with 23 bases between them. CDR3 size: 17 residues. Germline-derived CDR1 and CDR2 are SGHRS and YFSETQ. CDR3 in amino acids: CASSALIGTDYDYEQYV. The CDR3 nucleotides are TGCGCCAGCAGCGCGCTTATCGGGACGGATTATGACTACGAGCAGTACGTC.

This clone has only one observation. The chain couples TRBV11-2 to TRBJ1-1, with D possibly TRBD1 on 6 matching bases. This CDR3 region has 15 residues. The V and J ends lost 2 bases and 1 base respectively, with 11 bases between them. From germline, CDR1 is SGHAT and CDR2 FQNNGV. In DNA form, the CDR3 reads TGTGCCAGCAGCTTACCCCTGGGACAGAACACTGAAGCTTTCTTT. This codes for CASSLPLGQNTEAFF.

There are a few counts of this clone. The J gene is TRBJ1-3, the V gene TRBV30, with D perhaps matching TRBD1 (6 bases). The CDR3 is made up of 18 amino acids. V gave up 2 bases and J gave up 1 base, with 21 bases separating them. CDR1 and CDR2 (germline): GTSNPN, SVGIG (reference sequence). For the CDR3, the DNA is TGTGCCTGGAGTTCAATTACTACAGGGTTGGGGTCTGGAAACACCATATATTTT. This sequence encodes CAWSSITTGLGSGNTIYF.

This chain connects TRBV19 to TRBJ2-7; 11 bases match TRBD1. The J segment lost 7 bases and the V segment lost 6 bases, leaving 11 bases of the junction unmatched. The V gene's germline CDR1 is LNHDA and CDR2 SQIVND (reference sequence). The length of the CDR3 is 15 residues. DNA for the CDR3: TGTGCCAGTAGCCCACCCGGACAGGGGGCAAAGGAGCAGTACTTC. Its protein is CASSPPGQGAKEQYF.

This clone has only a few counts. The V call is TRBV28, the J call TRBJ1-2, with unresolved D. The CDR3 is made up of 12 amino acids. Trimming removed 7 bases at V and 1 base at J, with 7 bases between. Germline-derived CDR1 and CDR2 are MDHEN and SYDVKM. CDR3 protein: CASKKINYGYTF. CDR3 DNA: TGTGCCAGCAAAAAGATTAACTATGGCTACACCTTC.

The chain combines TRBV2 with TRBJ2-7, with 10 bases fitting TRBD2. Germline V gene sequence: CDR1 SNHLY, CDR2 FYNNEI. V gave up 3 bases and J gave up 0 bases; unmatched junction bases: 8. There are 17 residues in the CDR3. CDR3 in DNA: TGTGCCAGCAGTGAGTGGATAGCGGGGGGTTTCTCCTACGAGCAGTACGTC. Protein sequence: CASSEWIAGGFSYEQYV.

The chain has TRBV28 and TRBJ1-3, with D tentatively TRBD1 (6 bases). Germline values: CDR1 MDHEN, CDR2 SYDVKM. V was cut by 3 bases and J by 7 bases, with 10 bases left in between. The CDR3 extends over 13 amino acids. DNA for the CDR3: TGTGCCAGCAGTTTTTCAGGGGATAACACCATATATTTT. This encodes CASSFSGDNTIYF.

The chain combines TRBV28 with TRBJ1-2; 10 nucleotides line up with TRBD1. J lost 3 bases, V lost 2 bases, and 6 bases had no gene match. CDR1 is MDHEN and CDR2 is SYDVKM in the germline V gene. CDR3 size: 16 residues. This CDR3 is CASSLPGTGVDYGYTF. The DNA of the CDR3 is TGTGCCAGCAGTTTACCTGGGACAGGGGTAGACTATGGCTACACCTTC.

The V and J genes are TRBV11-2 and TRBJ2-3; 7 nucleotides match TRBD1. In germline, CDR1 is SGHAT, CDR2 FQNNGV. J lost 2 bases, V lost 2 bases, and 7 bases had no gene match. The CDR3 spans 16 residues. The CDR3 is CASSLRWDRYTDTQYF. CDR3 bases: TGTGCCAGCAGCTTACGGTGGGACAGATACACAGATACGCAGTATTTT.

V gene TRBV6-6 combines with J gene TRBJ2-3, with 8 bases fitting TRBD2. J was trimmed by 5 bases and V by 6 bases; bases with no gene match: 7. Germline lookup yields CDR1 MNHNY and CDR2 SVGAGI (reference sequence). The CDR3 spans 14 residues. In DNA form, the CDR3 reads TGTGCCAGCAGCTCTGGTCTAGCGGGAGATACGCAGTATTTT. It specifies CASSSGLAGDTQYF.

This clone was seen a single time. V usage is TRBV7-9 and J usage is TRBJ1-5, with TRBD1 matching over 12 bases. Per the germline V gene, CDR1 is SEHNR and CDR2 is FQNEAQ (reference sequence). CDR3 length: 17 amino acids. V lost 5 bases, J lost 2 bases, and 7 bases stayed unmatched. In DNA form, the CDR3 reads TGTGCCAGCAGCCCCGGGACAGGGGGCTTGGGCAATCAGCCCCAGCATTTT. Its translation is CASSPGTGGLGNQPQHF.

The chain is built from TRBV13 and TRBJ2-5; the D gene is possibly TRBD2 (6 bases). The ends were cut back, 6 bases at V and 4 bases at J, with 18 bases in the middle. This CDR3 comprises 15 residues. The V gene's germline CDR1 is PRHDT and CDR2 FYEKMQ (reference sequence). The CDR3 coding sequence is TGTGCCAGCAGTCCTCCGGGAGCAGGCACAGAGACCCAGTACTTC. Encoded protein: CASSPPGAGTETQYF.